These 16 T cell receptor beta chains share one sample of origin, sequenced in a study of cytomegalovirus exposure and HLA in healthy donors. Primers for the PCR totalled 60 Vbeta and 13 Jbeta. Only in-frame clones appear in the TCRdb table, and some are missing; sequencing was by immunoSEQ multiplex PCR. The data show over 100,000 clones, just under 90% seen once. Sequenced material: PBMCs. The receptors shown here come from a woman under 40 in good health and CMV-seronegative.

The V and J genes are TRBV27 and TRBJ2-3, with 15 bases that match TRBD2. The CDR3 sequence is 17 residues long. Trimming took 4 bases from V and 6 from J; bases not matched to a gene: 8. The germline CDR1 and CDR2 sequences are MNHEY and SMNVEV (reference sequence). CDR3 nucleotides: TGTGCCAGCAGTTCGAGGACTAGCGGGAGGGCCGGGGATACGCAGTATTTT. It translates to CASSSRTSGRAGDTQYF.

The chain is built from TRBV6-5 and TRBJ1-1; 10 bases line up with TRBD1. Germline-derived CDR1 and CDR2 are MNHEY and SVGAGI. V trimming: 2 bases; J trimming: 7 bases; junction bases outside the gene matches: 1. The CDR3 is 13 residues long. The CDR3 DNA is TGTGCCAGCAGTTACGGGACAGGGGTTGAAGCTTTCTTT. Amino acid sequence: CASSYGTGVEAFF.

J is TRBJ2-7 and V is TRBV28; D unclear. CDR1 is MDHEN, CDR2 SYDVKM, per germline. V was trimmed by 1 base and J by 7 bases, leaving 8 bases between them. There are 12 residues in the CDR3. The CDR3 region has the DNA TGTGCCAGCAGTTTATTCTCCGCGGAGCAGTACTTC. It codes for CASSLFSAEQYF.

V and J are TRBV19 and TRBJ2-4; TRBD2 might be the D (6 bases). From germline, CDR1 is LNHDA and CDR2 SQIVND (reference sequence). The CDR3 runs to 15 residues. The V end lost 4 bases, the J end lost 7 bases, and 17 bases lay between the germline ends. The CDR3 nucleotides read TGTGCCAGTAGTACACTTGACCGGGACTCTAACATTCAGTACTTC. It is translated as CASSTLDRDSNIQYF.

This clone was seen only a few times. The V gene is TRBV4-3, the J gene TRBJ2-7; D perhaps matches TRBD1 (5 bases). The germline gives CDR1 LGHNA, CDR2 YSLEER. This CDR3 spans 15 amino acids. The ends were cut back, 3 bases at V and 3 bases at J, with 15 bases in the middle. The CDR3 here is CASSQTVEGHYEQYF. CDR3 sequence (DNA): TGCGCCAGCAGCCAGACAGTAGAAGGCCACTACGAGCAGTACTTC.

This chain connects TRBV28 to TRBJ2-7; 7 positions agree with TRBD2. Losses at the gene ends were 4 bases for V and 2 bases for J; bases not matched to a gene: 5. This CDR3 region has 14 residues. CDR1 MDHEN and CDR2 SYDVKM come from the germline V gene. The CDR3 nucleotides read TGTGCCAGCAGTTACCGGACTAGGCCCTACGAGCAGTACTTC. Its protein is CASSYRTRPYEQYF.

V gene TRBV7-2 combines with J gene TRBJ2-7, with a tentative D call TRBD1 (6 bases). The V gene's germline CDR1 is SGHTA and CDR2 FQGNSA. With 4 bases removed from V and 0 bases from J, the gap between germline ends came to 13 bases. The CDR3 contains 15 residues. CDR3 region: CASSSTGTFSYEQYF. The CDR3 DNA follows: TGTGCCAGCAGCTCAACAGGGACCTTCTCCTACGAGCAGTACTTC.

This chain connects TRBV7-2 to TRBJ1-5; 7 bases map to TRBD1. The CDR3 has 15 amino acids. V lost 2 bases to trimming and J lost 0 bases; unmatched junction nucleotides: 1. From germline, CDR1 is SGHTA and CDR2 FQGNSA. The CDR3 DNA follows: TGTGCCAGCAGCTTATGGGACAGTAGCAATCAGCCCCAGCATTTT. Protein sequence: CASSLWDSSNQPQHF.

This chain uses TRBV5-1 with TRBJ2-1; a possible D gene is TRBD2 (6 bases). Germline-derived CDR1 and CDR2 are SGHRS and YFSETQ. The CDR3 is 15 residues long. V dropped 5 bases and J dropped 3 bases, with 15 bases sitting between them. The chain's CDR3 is CASREFGGGYNEQFF. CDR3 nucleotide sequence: TGCGCCAGCAGGGAGTTCGGGGGTGGCTACAATGAGCAGTTCTTC. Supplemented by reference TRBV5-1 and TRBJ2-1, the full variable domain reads KAGVTQTPRYLIKTRGQQVTLSCSPISGHRSVSWYQQTPGQGLQFLFEYFSETQRNKGNFPGRFSGRQFSNSRSEMNVSTLELGDSALYLCASREFGGGYNEQFFGPGTRLTVL.

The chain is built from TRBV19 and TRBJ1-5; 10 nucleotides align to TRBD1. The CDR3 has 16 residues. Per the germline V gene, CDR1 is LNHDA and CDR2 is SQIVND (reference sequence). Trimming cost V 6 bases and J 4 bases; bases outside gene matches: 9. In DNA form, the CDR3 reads TGTGCCAGTAGGGGGGGACAGGGGCATCTGAATCAGCCCCAGCATTTT. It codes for CASRGGQGHLNQPQHF.

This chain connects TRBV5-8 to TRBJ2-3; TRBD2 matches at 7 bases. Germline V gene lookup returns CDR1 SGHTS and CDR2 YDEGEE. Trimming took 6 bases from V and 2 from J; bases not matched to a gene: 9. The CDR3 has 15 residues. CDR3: CASNLLGTNTDTQYF. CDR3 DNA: TGTGCCAGCAACCTACTAGGGACTAACACAGATACGCAGTATTTT. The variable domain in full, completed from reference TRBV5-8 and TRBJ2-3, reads EAGVTQSPTHLIKTRGQQATLRCSPISGHTSVYWYQQALGLGLQFLLWYDEGEERNRGNFPPRFSGRQFPNYSSELNVNALELEDSALYLCASNLLGTNTDTQYFGPGTRLTVL.

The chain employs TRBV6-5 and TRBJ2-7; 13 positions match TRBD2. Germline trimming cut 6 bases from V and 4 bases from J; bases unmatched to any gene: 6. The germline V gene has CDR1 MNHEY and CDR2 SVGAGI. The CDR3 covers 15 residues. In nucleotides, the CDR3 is TGTGCCAGCAGGCGTGGACTAGCGGGAGAGTACGAGCAGTACTTC. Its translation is CASRRGLAGEYEQYF.

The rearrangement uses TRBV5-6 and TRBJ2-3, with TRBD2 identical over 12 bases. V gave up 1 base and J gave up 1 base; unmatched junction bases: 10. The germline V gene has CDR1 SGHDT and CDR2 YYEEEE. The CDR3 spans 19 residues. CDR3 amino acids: CASSLSASGRALGTDTQYF. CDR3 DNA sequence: TGTGCCAGCAGCTTGAGCGCTAGCGGGAGGGCCCTGGGCACAGATACGCAGTATTTT.

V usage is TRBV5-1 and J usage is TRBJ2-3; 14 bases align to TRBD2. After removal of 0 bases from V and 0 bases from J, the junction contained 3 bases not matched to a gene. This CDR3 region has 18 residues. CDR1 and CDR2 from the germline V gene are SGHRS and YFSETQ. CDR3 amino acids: CASSLVGTSGSSTDTQYF. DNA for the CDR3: TGCGCCAGCAGCTTGGTGGGGACTAGCGGGAGTAGCACAGATACGCAGTATTTT. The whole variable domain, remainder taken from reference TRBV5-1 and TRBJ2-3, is KAGVTQTPRYLIKTRGQQVTLSCSPISGHRSVSWYQQTPGQGLQFLFEYFSETQRNKGNFPGRFSGRQFSNSRSEMNVSTLELGDSALYLCASSLVGTSGSSTDTQYFGPGTRLTVL.

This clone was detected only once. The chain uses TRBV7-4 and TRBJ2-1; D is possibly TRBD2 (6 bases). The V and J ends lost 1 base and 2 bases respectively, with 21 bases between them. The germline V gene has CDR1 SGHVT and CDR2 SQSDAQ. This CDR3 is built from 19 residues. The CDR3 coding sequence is TGTGCCAGCAGCTTAGACCCTGTGACTGCGCGGGGAACCTACAATGAGCAGTTCTTC. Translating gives CASSLDPVTARGTYNEQFF.

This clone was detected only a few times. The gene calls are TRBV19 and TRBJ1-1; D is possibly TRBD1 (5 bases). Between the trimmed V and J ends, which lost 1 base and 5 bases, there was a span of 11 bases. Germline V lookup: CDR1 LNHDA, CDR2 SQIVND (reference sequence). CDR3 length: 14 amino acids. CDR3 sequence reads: CASSIGRAPTEAFF. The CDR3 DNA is TGTGCCAGTAGTATAGGCAGGGCTCCAACTGAAGCTTTCTTT.